This passage covers 28 T cell receptor beta chains from one sample sequenced in a study of CD8 T cells in Susac syndrome (dated by TCRdb to the late 2010s). The receptor library was made with the immunoSEQ multiplex PCR assay. RNA was extracted using the RNeasy kit, and roughly 0.45 to 1 ug of the RNA was reverse transcribed with random hexamers. Using fastp at Q25 and MiXCR, TCRdb reprocessed the public reads and kept productive beta chains. Records with the same CDR3 protein are collapsed into one entry carrying the most frequent genes and DNA. This sample gives 70,000 or so distinct CDR3 sequences in total; 85% to 95% of them show up just once. The ten largest clones capture roughly 0.22% of the sample. The sequencing input was CD8+ T cells from PBMCs. Source of these receptors: a human donor in good health.

The chain uses TRBV20-1 and TRBJ2-5; 13 bases line up with TRBD2. The CDR3 is made up of 16 amino acids. Germline CDR1 is DFQATT and CDR2 is SNEGSKA (reference sequence). V was clipped by 6 bases and J by 5 bases; unmatched bases: 12. For the CDR3, the DNA is TGCAGTGCCCCAGGGACTAGCGGGGCGACATGGGAGACCCAGTACTTC. Translating it yields CSAPGTSGATWETQYF.

V and J are TRBV4-3 and TRBJ1-5; no clear D gene. The CDR3 is 15 residues long. Germline V gives CDR1 LGHNA, CDR2 YSLEER. Trimming removed 0 bases from V and 6 bases from J, with 12 bases in between. CDR3: CASSQDSGSGQPQHF. CDR3 coding DNA: TGCGCCAGCAGCCAAGATAGCGGGTCAGGTCAGCCCCAGCATTTT.

The chain uses TRBV2 and TRBJ2-6, with no clear D. The CDR3 sequence is 14 residues long. Per the germline V gene, CDR1 is SNHLY and CDR2 is FYNNEI. The V and J ends lost 9 bases and 1 base respectively, with 10 bases between them. The CDR3 DNA sequence: TGTGCCAGTTCGCCCTTGTCTGGGGCCAACGTCCTGACTTTC. It codes for CASSPLSGANVLTF.

The J gene is TRBJ1-3, the V gene TRBV7-9; D remains ambiguous. Germline V gives CDR1 SEHNR, CDR2 FQNEAQ (reference sequence). The CDR3 is 16 residues long. Trimming took off 1 base at V and 7 bases at J, with 17 bases between the two ends. DNA for the CDR3: TGTGCCAGCAGCTTAGGGTCCCCCACATCAGGCAACACCATATATTTT. This gives the protein CASSLGSPTSGNTIYF.

V gene TRBV2 combines with J gene TRBJ2-7; D is tentatively TRBD1 or TRBD2 (5 bases each). Between the trimmed V and J ends, which lost 11 bases and 3 bases, there was a span of 20 bases. Germline CDR1 reads SNHLY; CDR2 reads FYNNEI. The CDR3 loop spans 14 amino acids. CDR3 bases: TGTGCCTCAAAAAGCCGGGACGGCTTCTACGAGCAGTACTTC. It translates to CASKSRDGFYEQYF. Full variable domain (remainder filled in from reference TRBV2 and TRBJ2-7): EPEVTQTPSHQVTQMGQEVILRCVPISNHLYFYWYRQILGQKVEFLVSFYNNEISEKSEIFDDQFSVERPDGSNFTLKIRSTKLEDSAMYFCASKSRDGFYEQYFGPGTRLTVT.

This clonotype turned up a few times. The V gene is TRBV7-9, the J gene TRBJ2-1; no firm D call. Trimming shortened V by 5 bases and J by 3 bases, and 8 bases separated the two germline ends. CDR3 length: 13 amino acids. Germline V lookup: CDR1 SEHNR, CDR2 FQNEAQ (reference sequence). In DNA form, the CDR3 reads TGTGCCAGCAGCCCTGGGGACTACAATGAGCAGTTCTTC. It translates to CASSPGDYNEQFF.

The chain combines TRBV6-5 with TRBJ1-1, with D uncertain. CDR1 is MNHEY, CDR2 SVGAGI, per germline. This CDR3 region has 10 residues. V was cut by 6 bases and J by 8 bases, with 7 bases left in between. The chain's CDR3 is CASRYREAFF. The CDR3 DNA follows: TGTGCCAGCAGGTATAGGGAAGCTTTCTTT.

The chain joins TRBV9 to TRBJ2-7; D unclear. Germline CDR1 and CDR2: SGDLS and YYNGEE. The CDR3 contains 15 residues. V was trimmed by 4 bases and J by 0 bases, leaving 14 bases between them. This CDR3 is CASSPSLDFSYEQYF. CDR3 nucleotides: TGTGCCAGCAGCCCATCCCTCGACTTCTCCTACGAGCAGTACTTC.

The chain combines TRBV7-9 with TRBJ1-5; no firm D call. The CDR3 sequence is 12 residues long. Per the germline V gene, CDR1 is SEHNR and CDR2 is FQNEAQ (reference sequence). V was cut by 2 bases and J by 7 bases, with 6 bases left in between. CDR3 protein: CASSLLRQPQHF. As DNA, the CDR3 is TGTGCCAGCAGCTTACTCCGGCAGCCCCAGCATTTT. The variable domain in full, with the rest retrieved from reference TRBV7-9 and TRBJ1-5, is DTGVSQNPRHKITKRGQNVTFRCDPISEHNRLYWYRQTLGQGPEFLTYFQNEAQLEKSRLLSDRFSAERPKGSFSTLEIQRTEQGDSAMYLCASSLLRQPQHFGDGTRLSIL.

This rearrangement joins TRBV7-2 to TRBJ2-7; no clear D. The V gene's germline CDR1 is SGHTA and CDR2 FQGNSA. The CDR3 is 13 residues long. V dropped 4 bases and J dropped 0 bases, with 7 bases sitting between them. CDR3 residues: CASSSLSSYEQYV. The DNA for the CDR3 is TGTGCCAGCAGCTCCCTCAGCTCCTACGAGCAGTACGTC.

This clonotype appeared a few times. V gene TRBV7-9 combines with J gene TRBJ2-7; the D gene is possibly TRBD1 (5 bases). Germline CDR1 reads SEHNR; CDR2 reads FQNEAQ (reference sequence). Trimming left V 3 bases short and J 6 bases short, with 9 bases between. The CDR3 totals 12 residues. CDR3 in DNA: TGTGCCAGCAGCTTCCAACAGGCCGAGCAGTACTTC. It encodes CASSFQQAEQYF.

This chain links TRBV29-1 with TRBJ2-3; 11 bases match TRBD1. After removal of 4 bases from V and 3 bases from J, the junction contained 3 bases not matched to a gene. Germline V lookup: CDR1 SQVTM, CDR2 ANQGSEA. The CDR3 consists of 14 residues. The CDR3 sequence is CSVVGTGGTDTQYF. For the CDR3, the DNA is TGCAGCGTTGTAGGGACAGGGGGGACAGATACGCAGTATTTT.

This clonotype was seen a single time. CDR3: CASSVGGNTGELFF. The DNA of the CDR3 is TGTGCCAGCAGCGTAGGAGGGAACACCGGGGAGCTGTTTTTT. This chain links TRBV9 with TRBJ2-2; no clear D gene. V lost 0 bases, J lost 1 base, and 4 bases lay in between. The CDR3 runs to 14 residues. The germline gives CDR1 SGDLS, CDR2 YYNGEE.

This chain joins TRBV20-1 and TRBJ2-5; possibly TRBD1 for D (6 bases). The CDR3 totals 14 residues. Trimming took 3 bases from V and 4 from J, leaving 15 bases between them. Germline loops: CDR1 DFQATT, CDR2 SNEGSKA (reference sequence). This chain's CDR3 is CSASEPNRVETQYF. CDR3 coding DNA: TGCAGTGCTAGTGAACCGAACAGGGTAGAGACCCAGTACTTC.

This rearrangement joins TRBV14 to TRBJ2-1, with 12 bases fitting TRBD2. J gave up 3 bases and V 1 base, and 4 bases lay outside the gene matches. This CDR3 region has 17 residues. The V gene's germline CDR1 is SGHDN and CDR2 FVKESK. The CDR3 sequence is CASSQVTSGGRYNEQFF. CDR3 bases: TGTGCCAGCAGCCAAGTAACTAGCGGGGGGCGCTACAATGAGCAGTTCTTC.

This chain joins TRBV29-1 and TRBJ1-4, with D perhaps matching TRBD1 (5 bases). CDR3 size: 16 residues. Trimming shortened V by 1 base and J by 5 bases, and 17 bases separated the two germline ends. Germline CDR1 and CDR2: SQVTM and ANQGSEA. CDR3 sequence: CSVEGAEGTGNEKLFF. The CDR3 DNA reads as TGCAGCGTTGAAGGGGCTGAAGGGACTGGAAATGAAAAACTGTTTTTT. Full variable domain (outside the CDR3, taken from reference TRBV29-1 and TRBJ1-4): SAVISQKPSRDICQRGTSLTIQCQVDSQVTMMFWYRQQPGQSLTLIATANQGSEATYESGFVIDKFPISRPNLTFSTLTVSNMSPEDSSIYLCSVEGAEGTGNEKLFFGSGTQLSVL.

The chain joins TRBV19 to TRBJ1-3, with 7 nucleotides matching TRBD1. In germline, CDR1 is LNHDA, CDR2 SQIVND (reference sequence). The ends lost 10 bases at V and 7 bases at J; junction bases unmatched: 16. The CDR3 extends over 15 amino acids. The CDR3 protein is CATTPDRTPGNTIYF. The CDR3 coding sequence is TGTGCCACAACCCCGGACAGGACGCCAGGGAACACCATATATTTT.

The CDR3 region has the DNA TGCGCCAGCAGCCCCGGGACGACTGAAGCTTTCTTT. It is translated as CASSPGTTEAFF. The chain carries TRBV5-1 and TRBJ1-1, with D tentatively TRBD1 (5 bases). Per germline, CDR1 SGHRS and CDR2 YFSETQ. The V end was cut by 4 bases, the J end by 5 bases, with 9 bases between. The CDR3 has 12 amino acids. The full variable domain, completed using reference TRBV5-1 and TRBJ1-1, is KAGVTQTPRYLIKTRGQQVTLSCSPISGHRSVSWYQQTPGQGLQFLFEYFSETQRNKGNFPGRFSGRQFSNSRSEMNVSTLELGDSALYLCASSPGTTEAFFGQGTRLTVV.

The V call is TRBV7-9, the J call TRBJ1-4; no clear D. Germline CDR1 is SEHNR and CDR2 is FQNEAQ (reference sequence). Trimming pared 5 bases from V and 7 bases from J, leaving 8 bases between. The CDR3 loop spans 12 amino acids. CDR3 in DNA: TGTGCCAGCAGCGCCTTCTCTGAAAAACTGTTTTTT. It translates to CASSAFSEKLFF.

The chain employs TRBV29-1 and TRBJ1-2; D is perhaps TRBD1 (5 bases). Deletions cut 4 bases from V and 2 bases from J, with 14 bases between. Per the germline V gene, CDR1 is SQVTM and CDR2 is ANQGSEA. This CDR3 is built from 14 residues. CDR3 protein: CSVGRDRKNYGYTF. Here the CDR3 DNA reads TGCAGCGTTGGCCGGGACCGAAAAAACTATGGCTACACCTTC.

This clonotype came up once. The genes are TRBV7-3 and TRBJ2-7, with unresolved D. The V and J ends lost 2 bases and 1 base respectively, with 9 bases between them. CDR3 length: 14 residues. The germline V gene has CDR1 SGHTA and CDR2 FQGTGA. The CDR3: CASSLGSGSYEQYF. The CDR3 DNA reads TGTGCCAGCAGCTTAGGGTCAGGATCCTACGAGCAGTACTTC. Based on the CDR3 plus reference TRBV7-3 and TRBJ2-7, the full variable domain is GAGVSQTPSNKVTEKGKYVELRCDPISGHTALYWYRQSLGQGPEFLIYFQGTGAADDSGLPNDRFFAVRPEGSVSTLKIQRTERGDSAVYLCASSLGSGSYEQYFGPGTRLTVT.

The rearrangement uses TRBV6-5 and TRBJ1-3; 9 bases are shared with TRBD1. The V segment lost 4 bases and the J segment 4 bases; nucleotides outside the gene matches: 5. This CDR3 has 15 amino acids. Germline CDR1 and CDR2: MNHEY and SVGAGI. The CDR3 sequence: CASSWGTGQGNTIYF. As DNA, the CDR3 is TGTGCCAGCAGTTGGGGGACAGGGCAAGGAAACACCATATATTTT.

The genes are TRBV7-2 and TRBJ2-6, with 8 bases identical to TRBD1. Germline V lookup: CDR1 SGHTA, CDR2 FQGNSA. V lost 5 bases and J lost 2; bases outside the gene matches: 2. The CDR3 length is 15 residues. The CDR3 DNA reads TGTGCCAGCAGCCTACAGGGGGCTGGGGCCAACGTCCTGACTTTC. It specifies CASSLQGAGANVLTF.

The J gene is TRBJ2-5, the V gene TRBV3-1; the D is unclear. With 0 bases removed from V and 5 bases from J, the gap between germline ends came to 10 bases. This CDR3 is built from 14 residues. Germline V CDR1 and CDR2: LGHDT, YNNKEL (reference sequence). The CDR3 bases are TGTGCCAGCAGCCAAGAAGGAATGGGGGAGACCCAGTACTTC. Protein: CASSQEGMGETQYF.

V gene TRBV7-9 combines with J gene TRBJ2-3; D tentatively reads TRBD1 or TRBD2 (6 bases each). This CDR3 region has 17 residues. V was shortened by 9 bases and J by 0 bases, with 22 bases between the two germline ends. Germline CDR1 and CDR2: SEHNR and FQNEAQ (reference sequence). CDR3 protein: CARPWGASYSSTDTQYF. The CDR3 DNA follows: TGTGCCAGGCCGTGGGGGGCGTCGTACTCTAGCACAGATACGCAGTATTTT.

The J gene is TRBJ1-6, the V gene TRBV7-6, with D perhaps matching TRBD1 (6 bases). There are 14 residues in the CDR3. Germline CDR1 reads SGHVS; CDR2 reads FNYEAQ. The V and J ends lost 5 bases and 3 bases respectively, with 8 bases between them. The CDR3 loop is CASSRQDYNSPLHF. The CDR3 region has the DNA TGTGCCAGCAGCCGACAGGACTATAATTCACCCCTCCACTTT.

This chain links TRBV20-1 with TRBJ2-1; maybe TRBD2 (5 bases). V lost 8 bases and J 9 bases, leaving 17 bases between the germline ends. CDR1 is DFQATT and CDR2 is SNEGSKA in the germline V gene (reference sequence). CDR3 length equals 12 residues. CDR3 coding DNA: TGCAGTTCACTAGTTGAGGGTAGTGAGCAGTTCTTC. The encoded protein is CSSLVEGSEQFF.

The J gene is TRBJ2-6, the V gene TRBV3-1; the match to TRBD2 covers 12 bases. Germline assignment: CDR1 LGHDT and CDR2 YNNKEL (reference sequence). V trimming: 5 bases; J trimming: 4 bases; junction bases outside the gene matches: 12. The CDR3 covers 19 residues. The CDR3 DNA reads as TGTGCCAGCAGCGAGACTAGCGGGGGCTACCACGCCGGGGCCAACGTCCTGACTTTC. Amino acid sequence: CASSETSGGYHAGANVLTF.